One sample yielded the 27 T cell receptor beta chains listed below, sequenced in a study of T cells in Graves' hyperthyroidism and ophthalmopathy. Using RNA transcripts as the source, TCR beta CDR3 regions were amplified. HTBI primers drove first-round RT-PCR of the TCR CDR3. TCRdb independently ran MiXCR on the multiplex PCR reads; one entry per CDR3 protein. This sample has a few hundred thousand distinct CDR3 sequences, with more than 20% found just once. The sequencing input was blood. The receptors were sampled from a man in his fifties with Graves' hyperthyroidism.

This chain links TRBV12-5 with TRBJ2-7; D is perhaps TRBD1 (6 bases). CDR3 length equals 14 residues. CDR1 is LGHNT, CDR2 FRNRAP, per germline. V gave up 6 bases and J gave up 6 bases, with 18 bases separating them. The CDR3 region has the DNA TGTGCTAGTGGCCCCCCGGACAGTTACAGCGAGCAGTACTTC. Protein product: CASGPPDSYSEQYF.

A few counts support this clonotype. The genes are TRBV28 and TRBJ2-3, with a tentative D call TRBD2 (5 bases). Germline CDR1 reads MDHEN; CDR2 reads SYDVKM. V dropped 5 bases and J dropped 5 bases, with 8 bases sitting between them. The length of the CDR3 is 12 residues. This chain's CDR3 is CASSDREDTQYF. The CDR3 coding sequence is TGTGCCAGCAGTGACCGGGAAGATACGCAGTATTTT.

The chain carries TRBV28 and TRBJ2-2; D possibly corresponds to TRBD1 (5 bases). The CDR3 is made up of 14 amino acids. Trimming stripped 7 bases from V and 4 bases from J, with 13 bases between. CDR1 MDHEN and CDR2 SYDVKM come from the germline V gene. CDR3 protein: CASTYRMRTGELFF. In DNA form, the CDR3 reads TGTGCCAGCACCTACAGGATGCGCACCGGGGAGCTGTTTTTT. The variable domain in full, with the rest retrieved from reference TRBV28 and TRBJ2-2, is DVKVTQSSRYLVKRTGEKVFLECVQDMDHENMFWYRQDPGLGLRLIYFSYDVKMKEKGDIPEGYSVSREKKERFSLILESASTNQTSMYLCASTYRMRTGELFFGEGSRLTVL.

This clonotype was observed a few times. The J gene is TRBJ2-1, the V gene TRBV30; TRBD1 matches at 7 bases. V lost 5 bases and J lost 0; bases outside the gene matches: 7. The germline V gene has CDR1 GTSNPN and CDR2 SVGIG (reference sequence). CDR3 size: 15 residues. The CDR3 here is CAWFKQGSSYNEQFF. The CDR3, as DNA: TGTGCCTGGTTTAAACAGGGGAGCTCCTACAATGAGCAGTTCTTC.

This clonotype was detected many times. J is TRBJ2-7 and V is TRBV2; D is possibly TRBD1 (6 bases). Trimming shortened V by 3 bases and J by 0 bases, and 9 bases separated the two germline ends. The CDR3 extends over 14 amino acids. Looked up from germline, CDR1 is SNHLY and CDR2 is FYNNEI. Written as DNA, the CDR3 is TGTGCCAGCAGTGACAGGGGAGTCTCCTACGAGCAGTACTTC. It yields the protein CASSDRGVSYEQYF.

V usage is TRBV20-1 and J usage is TRBJ1-1; D gene uncertain. CDR1 DFQATT and CDR2 SNEGSKA come from the germline V gene (reference sequence). The length of the CDR3 is 14 residues. The V gene lost 4 bases and the J gene lost 0 bases, with 12 bases spanning the gap. The CDR3 coding sequence is TGCAGTGCTACTCTATCGGGGATGAACACTGAAGCTTTCTTT. Translation gives CSATLSGMNTEAFF.

This clonotype was counted many times. V and J are TRBV12-3 or TRBV12-4 and TRBJ2-7; a possible D gene is TRBD1 (5 bases). V was pared by 6 bases and J by 3 bases, with 15 bases between. This CDR3 is 14 amino acids long. CDR3 sequence reads: CASSLQGYHYEQYF. The DNA of the CDR3 is TGTGCCAGCAGCCTTCAGGGTTACCACTACGAGCAGTACTTC.

Concerning this clonotype: At one end the junction does not follow the germline gene, possibly because of a read error. V usage is TRBV7-2 and J usage is TRBJ1-1; D may be TRBD1 (5 bases). This CDR3 region has 16 residues. CDR1 is SGHTA and CDR2 is FQGNSA in the germline V gene. The chain's CDR3 is CASSQAPGTVNTEAFF. The CDR3 nucleotides read TGCGCCAGCAGCCAAGCCCCCGGGACGGTAAACACTGAAGCTTTCTTT.

V usage is TRBV28 and J usage is TRBJ1-2; unclear D gene. CDR3 length: 13 residues. Germline V gene data show CDR1 as MDHEN and CDR2 as SYDVKM. Deletions cut 11 bases from V and 2 bases from J, with 15 bases between. In DNA form, the CDR3 reads TGTGCCTCAAAGGCGGACTCAAACTATGGCTACACCTTC. It codes for CASKADSNYGYTF.

This clonotype appeared many times. The V gene is TRBV10-3, the J gene TRBJ2-7; 10 positions agree with TRBD2. Germline V gene lookup returns CDR1 ENHRY and CDR2 SYGVKD. This CDR3 contains 17 residues. V lost 0 bases and J lost 0; bases outside the gene matches: 5. This CDR3 reads CAISESLAGESSYEQYF. Here the CDR3 DNA reads TGTGCCATCAGTGAGTCCCTAGCGGGAGAAAGCTCCTACGAGCAGTACTTC.

V is TRBV9 and J is TRBJ1-2; 10 bases are a match to TRBD1. The CDR3 length is 14 residues. The germline V gene encodes CDR1 SGDLS and CDR2 YYNGEE. The V gene end was trimmed by 3 bases and the J gene end by 7 bases; junction bases not matched to a gene: 6. The CDR3 DNA follows: TGTGCCAGCAGCGCCGACAGGGGGCTTAGTGGCTACACCTTC. Translating it yields CASSADRGLSGYTF.

In this sample, this clonotype turned up many times. The chain combines TRBV15 with TRBJ2-1, with TRBD2 matching over 8 bases. V lost 4 bases to trimming and J lost 9 bases; unmatched junction nucleotides: 2. Germline loops: CDR1 LNHNV, CDR2 YYDKDF (reference sequence). This CDR3 comprises 12 residues. This CDR3 is CATSTGGVEQFF. The CDR3 DNA sequence: TGTGCCACCAGCACCGGGGGGGTTGAGCAGTTCTTC.

The chain carries TRBV13 and TRBJ2-1; a weak D match, TRBD2 (5 bases). Trimming took 3 bases from V and 9 from J, leaving 21 bases between them. CDR3 length: 16 amino acids. CDR1 is PRHDT, CDR2 FYEKMQ, per germline (reference sequence). Here the CDR3 DNA reads TGTGCCAGCAGCTTCAAAAGGAACCTAGTAGGAGGTGAGCAGTTCTTC. Encoded protein: CASSFKRNLVGGEQFF.

This clonotype was detected many times. This sequence joins TRBV3-1 and TRBJ2-1; unclear D gene. Trimming removed 5 bases at V and 6 bases at J, with 8 bases between. CDR1 is LGHDT, CDR2 YNNKEL, per germline (reference sequence). The CDR3 sequence is 12 residues long. This chain's CDR3 is CASSRVGNEQFF. CDR3 coding DNA: TGTGCCAGCAGCAGAGTTGGCAATGAGCAGTTCTTC.

This rearrangement joins TRBV19 to TRBJ2-7; the D gene is possibly TRBD2 (5 bases). V gave up 0 bases and J gave up 0 bases, with 6 bases separating them. Germline CDR1 reads LNHDA; CDR2 reads SQIVND (reference sequence). CDR3 length: 14 amino acids. CDR3 sequence (DNA): TGTGCCAGTAGTATAGAAGGGAGCTCCTACGAGCAGTACTTC. Protein: CASSIEGSSYEQYF.

This clonotype was counted at least ten times. The rearrangement joins TRBV29-1 to TRBJ2-6; tentative D call: TRBD2 (6 bases). CDR1 and CDR2 (germline): SQVTM, ANQGSEA. The CDR3 has 16 residues. V lost 6 bases, J lost 0 bases, and 15 bases lay in between. CDR3 sequence (DNA): TGCAGCGTCCTCGGGGAGGCAAGCTCTGGGGCCAACGTCCTGACTTTC. Protein: CSVLGEASSGANVLTF.

The table lists this clonotype with a few counts. The J gene is TRBJ2-7, the V gene TRBV3-1, with TRBD1 as a possible D gene (6 bases). Deletions cut 4 bases from V and 2 bases from J, with 15 bases between. The V gene's germline CDR1 is LGHDT and CDR2 YNNKEL (reference sequence). This CDR3 region has 15 residues. The CDR3 is CASSPVGGQPYEQYF. The DNA of the CDR3 is TGTGCCAGCAGCCCTGTTGGGGGCCAGCCCTACGAGCAGTACTTC.

The genes are TRBV24-1 and TRBJ2-1, with 13 bases lining up with TRBD2. This CDR3 region has 16 residues. Looked up from germline, CDR1 is KGHDR and CDR2 is SFDVKD. V was clipped by 5 bases and J by 4 bases; unmatched bases: 4. The CDR3 loop is CATSGGTSGKYNEQFF. The DNA for the CDR3 is TGTGCCACCAGTGGGGGGACTAGCGGGAAATACAATGAGCAGTTCTTC.

The chain joins TRBV2 to TRBJ1-5; D may be TRBD1 (6 bases). V lost 7 bases and J 5 bases, leaving 15 bases between the germline ends. Germline V CDR1 and CDR2: SNHLY, FYNNEI. CDR3 length equals 14 residues. In DNA, the CDR3 is TGTGCCAGCAAAGGGGGAGGGAGGGATCAGCCCCAGCATTTT. The encoded protein is CASKGGGRDQPQHF.

This clonotype came up many times. V and J are TRBV5-1 and TRBJ2-2; 11 nucleotides line up with TRBD2. V was clipped by 4 bases and J by 6 bases; unmatched bases: 8. CDR1 is SGHRS, CDR2 YFSETQ, per germline. There are 16 residues in the CDR3. CDR3 in amino acids: CASSALAGGWAGELFF. Here the CDR3 DNA reads TGCGCCAGCAGCGCGCTAGCGGGAGGATGGGCCGGGGAGCTGTTTTTT.

The chain joins TRBV18 to TRBJ1-5; no clear D gene. The V and J ends lost 3 bases and 0 bases respectively, with 6 bases between them. Germline V gene sequence: CDR1 KGHSH, CDR2 LQKENI. CDR3 length: 14 amino acids. CDR3 protein: CASSPGNSNQPQHF. The CDR3 DNA reads as TGTGCCAGCTCACCGGGGAATAGCAATCAGCCCCAGCATTTT.

This sequence joins TRBV7-9 and TRBJ2-7; a possible D gene is TRBD2 (6 bases). V gave up 5 bases and J gave up 6 bases, with 14 bases separating them. Germline V CDR1 and CDR2: SEHNR, FQNEAQ (reference sequence). The CDR3 totals 13 residues. CDR3 region: CASSQLTGSEQYF. The CDR3 bases are TGTGCCAGCAGCCAACTGACCGGGAGCGAGCAGTACTTC.

This chain links TRBV7-6 with TRBJ2-3; 12 bases are shared with TRBD2. Losses at the gene ends were 2 bases for V and 6 bases for J; bases not matched to a gene: 3. The CDR3 is made up of 15 amino acids. From germline, CDR1 is SGHVS and CDR2 FNYEAQ. The CDR3 nucleotides read TGTGCCAGCAGCTTACTAGCGGGAGGGCCGGATACGCAGTATTTT. This sequence encodes CASSLLAGGPDTQYF.

The chain carries TRBV6-1 and TRBJ2-7, with 9 positions matching TRBD1. J lost 3 bases, V lost 4 bases, and 4 bases had no gene match. This CDR3 is 14 amino acids long. Germline values: CDR1 MNHNS, CDR2 SASEGT. The CDR3 bases are TGTGCCAGCAGTGTAGGACAGGGGATCTACGAGCAGTACTTC. Protein sequence: CASSVGQGIYEQYF.

In the case of this clonotype: This may be a read error: a much more frequent sequence differs by one nucleotide. The chain recombines TRBV27 with TRBJ2-7, with 9 bases that match TRBD2. The germline CDR1 and CDR2 sequences are MNHEY and SMNVEV (reference sequence). There are 16 residues in the CDR3. CDR3 DNA sequence: TGTGCCAACAGTTTAGCGGGAGAGGGGGTAATGGACGAGCAGTACTTC. It translates to CANSLAGEGVMDEQYF.

This clonotype was observed a handful of times. V usage is TRBV6-1 and J usage is TRBJ2-3; 8 bases map to TRBD1. From germline, CDR1 is MNHNS and CDR2 SASEGT. Trimming removed 5 bases from V and 4 bases from J; junction bases left unmatched: 14. The length of the CDR3 is 17 residues. The CDR3 DNA reads TGTGCCAGCAGTCCACTCCTTCCAGGGGGCTTCGCAGATACGCAGTATTTT. Amino acid sequence: CASSPLLPGGFADTQYF.

This clonotype has more than one count but fewer than ten. The chain employs TRBV6-2 or TRBV6-3 and TRBJ1-4; no definite D call. Trimming took off 6 bases at V and 10 bases at J, with 18 bases between the two ends. The CDR3 consists of 14 residues. From germline, CDR1 is MNHEY and CDR2 SVGEGT. CDR3 amino acids: CASSPRTVTGKLFF. The CDR3 DNA reads as TGTGCCAGCAGCCCTAGGACGGTAACTGGAAAACTGTTTTTT.